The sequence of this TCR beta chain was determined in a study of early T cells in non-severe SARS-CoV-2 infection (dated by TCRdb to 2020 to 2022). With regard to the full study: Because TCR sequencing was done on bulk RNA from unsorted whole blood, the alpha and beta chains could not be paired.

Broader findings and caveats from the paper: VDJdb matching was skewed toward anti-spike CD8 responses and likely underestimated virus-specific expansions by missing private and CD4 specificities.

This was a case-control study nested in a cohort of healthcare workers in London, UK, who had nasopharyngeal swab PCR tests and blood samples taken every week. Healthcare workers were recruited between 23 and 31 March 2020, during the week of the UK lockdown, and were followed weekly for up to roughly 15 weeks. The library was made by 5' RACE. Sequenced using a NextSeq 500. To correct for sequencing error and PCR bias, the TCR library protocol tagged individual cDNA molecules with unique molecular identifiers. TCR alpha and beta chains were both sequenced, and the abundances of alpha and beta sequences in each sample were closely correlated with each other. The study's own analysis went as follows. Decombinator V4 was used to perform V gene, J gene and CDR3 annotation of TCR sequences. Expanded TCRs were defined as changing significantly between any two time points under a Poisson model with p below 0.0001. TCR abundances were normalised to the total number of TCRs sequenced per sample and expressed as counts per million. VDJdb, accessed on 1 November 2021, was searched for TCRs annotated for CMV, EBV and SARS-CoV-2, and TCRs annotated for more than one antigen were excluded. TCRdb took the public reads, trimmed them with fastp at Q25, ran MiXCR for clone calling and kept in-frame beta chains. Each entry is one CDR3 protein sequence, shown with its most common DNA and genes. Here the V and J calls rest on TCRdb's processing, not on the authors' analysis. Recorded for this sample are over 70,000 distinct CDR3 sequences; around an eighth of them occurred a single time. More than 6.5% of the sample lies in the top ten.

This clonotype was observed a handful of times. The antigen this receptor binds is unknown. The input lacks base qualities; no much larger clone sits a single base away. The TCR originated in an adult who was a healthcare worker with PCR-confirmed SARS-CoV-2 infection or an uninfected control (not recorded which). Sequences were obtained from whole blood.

The DNA sequence follows: TGTGCCAGCAGTTTACTCTCGCACACAGATACGCAGTATTTT. This is translated as CASSLLSHTDTQYF. The chain couples TRBV12-3 or TRBV12-4 to TRBJ2-3, with the D segment identity uncertain. V was cut back by 2 bases and J by 2 bases, leaving a gap of 8 bases between them. From its cysteine to its phenylalanine, the CDR3 spans 14 amino acids. Only the CDR3 part of the read is kept: 42 bases, read in frame from the first base.